Given below is one T cell receptor (beta chain) in context. Its specificity is not known. This specimen belongs to a study of Ad26.COV2.S vaccination and SARS-CoV-2 variants. TCRdb's copy holds only in-frame clones and misses some; the assay was immunoSEQ multiplex PCR. The sample includes about 440,000 clones, around 85% of them seen just once. Noted treatment: 15 to 20 received Ad26.COV2.S at low or high dose, single or two shots; roughly 5 received placebo; per-sample allocation not given. Material that was analyzed had been drawn on day 63 after the first vaccine or placebo injection. The donor's status was that of an adult aged 18-55 years in Boston. Findings of the study overall: Marked by substantial breadth, spike-specific CD8+ and CD4+ T cell responses were reportedly seen after vaccination.

Germline V gene sequence: CDR1 ENHRY, CDR2 SYGVKD. The V end was cut by 5 bases, the J end by 8 bases, with 25 bases between. The CDR3 extends over 17 amino acids. This specimen consisted of peripheral blood, obtained in a trial of Ad26.COV2.S vaccine versus placebo. The origin of this receptor is a person aged 18 to 65 who received the Ad26.COV2.S COVID-19 vaccine or a placebo. This rearrangement joins TRBV10-3 to TRBJ2-1; weak D call: TRBD1 (7 bases). The CDR3 DNA sequence: TGTGCCATCAGTCCAACTAGCCGGATGCCCAGGGGGGATGAGCAGTTCTTC. Protein: CAISPTSRMPRGDEQFF.